This T cell receptor beta chain was recorded in a study of blood T cell repertoires in COVID-19. Study background: T cells, B-cell-depleted T cells, or PBMCs provided the cDNA or gDNA that served as material.

Clinical histories supplied by participants themselves formed the basis of cohort assignment. Method: immunoSEQ multiplex PCR; TCRdb's copy keeps in-frame clones and lacks some. The sample has roughly 180,000 clones; 81% are singletons. This TCR was sampled from a middle-aged woman with acute COVID-19. Sequences were obtained from PBMCs or T cells enriched from blood (not recorded which).

CDR3 coding DNA: TGTGCCAGCTCCCTTGGAGGCAGGGGGCCTTCTGGGGCCAACGTCCTGACTTTC. It yields the protein CASSLGGRGPSGANVLTF. The chain is built from TRBV18 and TRBJ2-6; 8 positions agree with TRBD1. Trimming removed 6 bases from V and 1 base from J; junction bases left unmatched: 11. Germline V lookup: CDR1 KGHSH, CDR2 LQKENI. CDR3 length equals 18 residues.